The T cell receptor beta chain described here comes from a study of cytomegalovirus exposure and HLA in healthy donors. For the study at large: For the roughly 400 genotyped donors, more than 80% fell within the Caucasian-associated ancestry cluster.

On this clone itself: Its matching antigen is unknown.

Whole-study results and caveats: An observed cluster of highly shared sequence variants was recorded as a likely sequencing artifact.

The CDR3 is 15 residues long. V lost 0 bases and J lost 4, with 10 bases in between. CDR1 is LNHNV, CDR2 YYDKDF, per germline (reference sequence). PCR involved 60 Vbeta and 13 Jbeta primers. Data came from immunoSEQ multiplex PCR; TCRdb stores just in-frame clones and leaves some out. Counted here are roughly 170,000 clones, 70% to 90% occurring once; the ten biggest clones make up 2% to 2.5%. The TCR sequence derives from a woman aged 25 to 45 in good health and CMV-seronegative. The V gene is TRBV15, the J gene TRBJ1-5; D may be TRBD1 (5 bases). Sequenced material: PBMCs. CDR3 in amino acids: CATSRDLDMNQPQHF. CDR3 DNA: TGTGCCACCAGCAGAGATCTGGACATGAATCAGCCCCAGCATTTT. Full variable domain (remainder filled in from reference TRBV15 and TRBJ1-5): DAMVIQNPRYQVTQFGKPVTLSCSQTLNHNVMYWYQQKSSQAPKLLFHYYDKDFNNEADTPDNFQSRRPNTSFCFLDIRSPGLGDTAMYLCATSRDLDMNQPQHFGDGTRLSIL.